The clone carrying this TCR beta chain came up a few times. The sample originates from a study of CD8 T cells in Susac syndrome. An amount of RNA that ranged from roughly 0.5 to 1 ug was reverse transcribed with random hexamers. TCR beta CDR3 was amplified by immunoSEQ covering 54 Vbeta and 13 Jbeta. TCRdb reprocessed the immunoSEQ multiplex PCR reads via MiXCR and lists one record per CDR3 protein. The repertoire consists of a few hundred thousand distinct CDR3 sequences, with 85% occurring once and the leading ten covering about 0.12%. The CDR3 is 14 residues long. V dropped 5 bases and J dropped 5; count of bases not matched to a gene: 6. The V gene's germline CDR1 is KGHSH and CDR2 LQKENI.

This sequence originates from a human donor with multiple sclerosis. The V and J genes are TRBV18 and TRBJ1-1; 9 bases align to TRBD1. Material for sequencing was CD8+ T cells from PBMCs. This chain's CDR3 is CASSTGQGPTEAFF. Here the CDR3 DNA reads TGTGCCAGCTCAACAGGACAGGGGCCAACTGAAGCTTTCTTT. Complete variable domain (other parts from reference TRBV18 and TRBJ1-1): NAGVMQNPRHLVRRRGQEARLRCSPMKGHSHVYWYRQLPEEGLKFMVYLQKENIIDESGMPKERFSAEFPKEGPSILRIQQVVRGDSAAYFCASSTGQGPTEAFFGQGTRLTVV.